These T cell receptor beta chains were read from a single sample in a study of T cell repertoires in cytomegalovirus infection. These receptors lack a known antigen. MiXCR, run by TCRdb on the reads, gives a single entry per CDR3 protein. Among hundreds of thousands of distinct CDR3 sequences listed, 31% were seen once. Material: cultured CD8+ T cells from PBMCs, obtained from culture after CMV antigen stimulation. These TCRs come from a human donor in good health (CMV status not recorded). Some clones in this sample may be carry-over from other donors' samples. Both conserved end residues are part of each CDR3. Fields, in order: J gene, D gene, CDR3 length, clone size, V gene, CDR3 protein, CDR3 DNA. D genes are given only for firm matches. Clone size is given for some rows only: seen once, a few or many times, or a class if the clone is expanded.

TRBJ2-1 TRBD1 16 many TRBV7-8 CASSLEGTGGHNEQFF TGTGCCAGCAGCTTAGAAGGGACAGGGGGCCACAATGAGCAGTTCTTC
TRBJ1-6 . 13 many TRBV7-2 CASSLEVGSPLHF TGTGCCAGCAGCTTAGAGGTGGGGTCACCCCTCCACTTT
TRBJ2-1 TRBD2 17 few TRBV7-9 CASSLLAGGLYYNEQFF TGTGCCAGCAGCTTGCTAGCGGGGGGCTTATACTACAATGAGCAGTTCTTC
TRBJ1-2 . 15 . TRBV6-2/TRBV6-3 CASSYARRANYGYTF TGTGCCAGCAGTTACGCCCGGAGAGCTAACTATGGCTACACCTTC
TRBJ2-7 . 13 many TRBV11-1 CASSLDESYEQYF TGTGCCAGCAGCCTAGACGAATCCTACGAGCAGTACTTC
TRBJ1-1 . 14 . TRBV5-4 CASSFKSGRTEAFF TGTGCCAGCAGCTTTAAGTCAGGGCGGACTGAAGCTTTCTTT
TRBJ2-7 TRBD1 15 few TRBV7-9 CASSKPGQRSYEQYF TGTGCCAGCAGCAAACCGGGACAGCGCTCCTACGAGCAGTACTTC
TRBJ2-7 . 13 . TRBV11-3 CASSPRGSNEQYF TGTGCCAGCAGCCCCCGGGGGAGCAACGAGCAGTACTTC
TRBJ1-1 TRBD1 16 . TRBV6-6 CANSVQPEGANTEAFF TGTGCCAACAGTGTCCAACCGGAGGGGGCGAACACTGAAGCTTTCTTT
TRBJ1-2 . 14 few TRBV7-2 CASSNWTANYGYTF TGTGCCAGCAGCAACTGGACAGCGAACTATGGCTACACCTTC
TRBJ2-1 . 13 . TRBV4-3 CASSLGWNNEQFF TGCGCCAGCAGCCTCGGATGGAACAATGAGCAGTTCTTC
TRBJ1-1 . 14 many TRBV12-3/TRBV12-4 CASSFAAMNTEAFF TGTGCCAGCAGCTTTGCGGCCATGAACACTGAAGCTTTCTTT
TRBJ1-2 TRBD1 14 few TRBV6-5 CASSYLGQGFGYTF TGTGCCAGCAGTTATCTGGGACAGGGCTTCGGCTACACCTTC
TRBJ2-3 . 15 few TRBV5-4 CASSFMGGHADTQYF TGTGCCAGCAGCTTTATGGGGGGGCATGCAGATACGCAGTATTTT
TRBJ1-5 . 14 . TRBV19 CASREDWANQPQHF TGTGCCAGTAGGGAGGATTGGGCGAATCAGCCCCAGCATTTT
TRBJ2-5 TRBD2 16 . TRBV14 CASSQGGGLAGETQYF TGTGCCAGCAGCCAAGGTGGAGGGCTAGCGGGGGAGACCCAGTACTTC
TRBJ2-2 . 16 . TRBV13 CASSLDVTSNTGELFF TGTGCCAGCAGTCTAGACGTGACCTCGAACACCGGGGAGCTGTTTTTT
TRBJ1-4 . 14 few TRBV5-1 CATSRDIRNEKLFF TGCGCCACTTCCCGGGACATCCGGAATGAAAAACTGTTTTTT
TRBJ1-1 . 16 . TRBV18 CASSTYSGTLNTEAFF TGTGCCAGCTCAACCTATTCCGGGACACTGAACACTGAAGCTTTCTTT
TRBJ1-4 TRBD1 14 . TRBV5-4 CASSRDSPKEGLFF TGTGCCAGCAGCCGGGACAGCCCAAAAGAGGGACTGTTTTTT
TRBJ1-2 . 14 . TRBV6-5 CASWKPGGNYGYTF TGTGCCAGCTGGAAGCCGGGTGGTAACTATGGCTACACCTTC
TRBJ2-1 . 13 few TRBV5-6 CASSISPDNEQFF TGTGCCAGCAGCATCAGCCCGGACAATGAGCAGTTCTTC
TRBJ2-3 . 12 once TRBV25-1 CASSERANKQYF TGTGCCAGCAGTGAGAGGGCTAATAAGCAGTATTTT
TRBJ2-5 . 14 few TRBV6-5 CASSYGGVQETQYF TGTGCCAGCAGTTACGGTGGCGTCCAAGAGACCCAGTACTTC
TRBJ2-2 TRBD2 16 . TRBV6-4 CASSDSIAGASGELFF TGTGCCAGCAGTGACTCTATAGCGGGGGCGTCCGGGGAGCTGTTTTTT
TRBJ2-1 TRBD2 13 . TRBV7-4 CAMRGLMMNEQFF TGTGCCATGAGGGGACTAATGATGAATGAGCAGTTCTTC
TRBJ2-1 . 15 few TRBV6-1 CASHPGSPFLDEQFF TGTGCCAGTCACCCGGGATCCCCCTTTTTGGATGAGCAGTTCTTC
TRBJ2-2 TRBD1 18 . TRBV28 CASSFPPQGQGYTGELFF TGTGCCAGCAGTTTCCCGCCTCAGGGACAGGGTTACACCGGGGAGCTGTTTTTT
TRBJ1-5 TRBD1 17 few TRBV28 CASSHSQGADSNQPQHF TGTGCCAGCAGCCACTCTCAGGGGGCGGATAGCAATCAGCCCCAGCATTTT
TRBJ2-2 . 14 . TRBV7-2 CASSFGAYIGELFF TGTGCCAGCAGCTTTGGCGCGTACATCGGGGAGCTGTTTTTT
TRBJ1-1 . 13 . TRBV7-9 CATHPQGGTEAFF TGTGCCACCCACCCTCAGGGAGGGACTGAAGCTTTCTTT
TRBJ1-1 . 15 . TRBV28 CASVGWGSMNTEAFF TGTGCCAGCGTTGGTTGGGGGTCGATGAACACTGAAGCTTTCTTT
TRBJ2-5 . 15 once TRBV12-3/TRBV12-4 CASSSSAGGQETQYF TGTGCCAGCAGCTCCTCGGCCGGGGGTCAAGAGACCCAGTACTTC
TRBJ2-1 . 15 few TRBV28 CASSFVGGSYNEQFF TGTGCCAGCAGTTTCGTCGGGGGTTCCTACAATGAGCAGTTCTTC
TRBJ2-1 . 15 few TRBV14 CASSQALAWYNEQFF TGTGCCAGCAGCCAGGCATTAGCTTGGTACAATGAGCAGTTCTTC
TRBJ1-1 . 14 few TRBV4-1 CASSQDRQGTEAFF TGCGCCAGCAGCCAAGATCGGCAGGGCACTGAAGCTTTCTTT
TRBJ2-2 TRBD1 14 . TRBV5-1 CASSTDRGTGELFF TGCGCCAGCAGCACCGACAGGGGCACCGGGGAGCTGTTTTTT
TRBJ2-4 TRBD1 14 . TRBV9 CASSGDRGKNIQYF TGTGCCAGCAGCGGGGACAGGGGGAAAAACATTCAGTACTTC
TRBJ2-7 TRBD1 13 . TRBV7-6 CAGSLQGQGEQYF TGTGCCGGCAGCTTGCAGGGACAGGGCGAGCAGTACTTC
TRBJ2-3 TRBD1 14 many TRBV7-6 CASSSRGRPDTQYF TGTGCCAGCAGCTCCAGGGGGCGCCCAGATACGCAGTATTTT
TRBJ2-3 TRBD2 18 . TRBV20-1 CSASLEGLALGHTDTQYF TGCAGTGCTAGCCTGGAGGGACTAGCATTGGGCCACACAGATACGCAGTATTTT
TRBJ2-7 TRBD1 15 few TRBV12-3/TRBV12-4 CASSLKGTGGYEQYF TGTGCCAGCAGTTTAAAGGGGACAGGGGGTTACGAGCAGTACTTC
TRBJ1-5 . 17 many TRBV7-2 CASSLDPRAYYNQPQHF TGTGCCAGCAGCTTGGATCCCCGGGCCTACTATAATCAGCCCCAGCATTTT
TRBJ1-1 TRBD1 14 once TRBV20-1 CSAPTGGGHTEAFF TGCAGTGCTCCGACAGGGGGAGGTCACACTGAAGCTTTCTTT
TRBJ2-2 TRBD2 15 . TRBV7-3 CANVGTRGNTGELFF TGTGCCAACGTGGGGACTAGAGGAAACACCGGGGAGCTGTTTTTT
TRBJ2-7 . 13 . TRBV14 CASSQDGPYEQYF TGTGCCAGCAGCCAAGATGGGCCCTACGAGCAGTACTTC
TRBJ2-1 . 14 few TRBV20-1 CSASPAGSYNEQFF TGCAGTGCTAGTCCGGCAGGTAGTTACAATGAGCAGTTCTTC
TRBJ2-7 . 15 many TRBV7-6 CASSLRQEHTYEQYF TGTGCCAGCAGCTTACGACAGGAGCACACCTACGAGCAGTACTTC
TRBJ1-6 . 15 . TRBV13 CASSSGVRGDSPLHF TGTGCCAGCAGCTCGGGCGTCCGGGGCGATTCACCCCTCCACTTT